This TCR beta chain is drawn from a study of cytomegalovirus exposure and HLA in healthy donors. Study observations and caveats: TCR beta sequences reportedly predicted most subjects' HLA-A and HLA-B alleles accurately.

PCR employed 60 Vbeta and 13 Jbeta primers. TCRdb keeps only in-frame clones here, not all; method: immunoSEQ multiplex PCR. The sample contains about 69,000 clones, about 80% of which appear only once. This clone has a handful of counts. Its antigen is unknown. Sequences were obtained from PBMCs. The origin of this receptor is a man aged 18 to 35 in good health and CMV-seronegative.

Here the CDR3 DNA reads TGTGCCAGCAGCTTGGCACGAGACAGGGCAACTAATGAAAAACTGTTTTTT. It encodes CASSLARDRATNEKLFF. V gene TRBV5-6 combines with J gene TRBJ1-4; 7 bases map to TRBD1. J gave up 0 bases and V 0 bases, and 5 bases lay outside the gene matches. There are 17 residues in the CDR3. Germline assignment: CDR1 SGHDT and CDR2 YYEEEE.